This TCR beta chain was obtained from a study of cytomegalovirus exposure and HLA in healthy donors. Germline-derived CDR1 and CDR2 are MDHEN and SYDVKM. This CDR3 is built from 15 residues. The V and J ends lost 3 bases and 5 bases, in that order; junction bases with no gene match: 7. PCR involved 60 Vbeta and 13 Jbeta primers. The method was immunoSEQ multiplex PCR; TCRdb's version includes in-frame clones alone and lacks a portion of them. The sample has approximately 210,000 clones; about nine tenths are singletons. The specimen sequenced was PBMCs. The TCR was taken from a man between 25 and 39 years old in good health and CMV-seronegative. The J gene is TRBJ2-1, the V gene TRBV28; 7 positions agree with TRBD2. CDR3 in DNA: TGTGCCAGCAGTTTTCCGTCAGCGGGGAACAATGAGCAGTTCTTC. Protein: CASSFPSAGNNEQFF. Using reference TRBV28 and TRBJ2-1 for the parts outside the CDR3, the full variable domain is DVKVTQSSRYLVKRTGEKVFLECVQDMDHENMFWYRQDPGLGLRLIYFSYDVKMKEKGDIPEGYSVSREKKERFSLILESASTNQTSMYLCASSFPSAGNNEQFFGPGTRLTVL.